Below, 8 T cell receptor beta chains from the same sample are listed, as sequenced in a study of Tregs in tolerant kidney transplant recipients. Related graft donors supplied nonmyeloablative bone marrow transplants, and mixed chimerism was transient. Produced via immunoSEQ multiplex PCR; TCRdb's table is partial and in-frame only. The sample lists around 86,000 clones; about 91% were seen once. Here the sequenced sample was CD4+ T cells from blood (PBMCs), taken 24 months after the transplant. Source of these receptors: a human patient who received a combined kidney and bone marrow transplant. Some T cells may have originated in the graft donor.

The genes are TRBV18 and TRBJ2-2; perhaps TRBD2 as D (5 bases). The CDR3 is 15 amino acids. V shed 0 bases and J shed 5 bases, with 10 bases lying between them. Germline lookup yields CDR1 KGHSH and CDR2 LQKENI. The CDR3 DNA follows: TGTGCCAGCTCACCACCCTCACGGGATACCGGGGAGCTGTTTTTT. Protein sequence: CASSPPSRDTGELFF.

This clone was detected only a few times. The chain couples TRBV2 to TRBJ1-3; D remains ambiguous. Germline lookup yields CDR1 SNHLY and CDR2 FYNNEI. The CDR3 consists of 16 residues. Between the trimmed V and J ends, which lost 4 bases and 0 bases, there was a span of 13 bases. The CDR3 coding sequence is TGTGCCAGCAGTGCGGGTCAGTGGAGCTCTGGAAACACCATATATTTT. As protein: CASSAGQWSSGNTIYF.

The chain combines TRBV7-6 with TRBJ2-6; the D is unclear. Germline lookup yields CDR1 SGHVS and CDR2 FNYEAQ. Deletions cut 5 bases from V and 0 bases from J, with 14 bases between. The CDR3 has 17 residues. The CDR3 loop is CASSPALRLSGANVLTF. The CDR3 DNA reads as TGTGCCAGCAGCCCAGCGTTAAGACTCTCTGGGGCCAACGTCCTGACTTTC.

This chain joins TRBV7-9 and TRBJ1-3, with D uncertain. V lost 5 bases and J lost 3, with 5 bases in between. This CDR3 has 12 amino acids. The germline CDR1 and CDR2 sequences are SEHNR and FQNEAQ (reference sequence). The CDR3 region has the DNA TGTGCCAGCAGCCCGGGTGGAAACACCATATATTTT. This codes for CASSPGGNTIYF.

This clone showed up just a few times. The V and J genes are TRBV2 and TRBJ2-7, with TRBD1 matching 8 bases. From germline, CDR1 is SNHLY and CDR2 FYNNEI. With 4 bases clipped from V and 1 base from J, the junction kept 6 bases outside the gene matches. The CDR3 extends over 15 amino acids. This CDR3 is CASSVIQGDSYEQYF. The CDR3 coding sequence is TGTGCCAGCAGTGTAATACAGGGGGATTCCTACGAGCAGTACTTC.

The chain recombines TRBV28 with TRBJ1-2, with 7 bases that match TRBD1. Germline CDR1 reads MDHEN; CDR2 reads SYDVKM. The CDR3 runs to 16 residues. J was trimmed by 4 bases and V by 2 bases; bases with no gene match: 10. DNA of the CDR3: TGTGCCAGCAGTTTACCCCCTGGGACAGTAGGCTATGGCTACACCTTC. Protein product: CASSLPPGTVGYGYTF.

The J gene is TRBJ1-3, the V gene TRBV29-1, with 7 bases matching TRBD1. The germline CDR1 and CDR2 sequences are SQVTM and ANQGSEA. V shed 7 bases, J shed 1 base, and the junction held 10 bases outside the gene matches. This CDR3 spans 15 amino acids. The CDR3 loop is CSAGTDFKSGNTIYF. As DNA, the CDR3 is TGCAGCGCTGGGACAGACTTTAAATCTGGAAACACCATATATTTT.

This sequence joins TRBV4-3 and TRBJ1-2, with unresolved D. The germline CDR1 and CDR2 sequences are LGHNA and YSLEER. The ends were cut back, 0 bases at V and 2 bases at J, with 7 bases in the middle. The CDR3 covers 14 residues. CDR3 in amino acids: CASSQDPRNYGYTF. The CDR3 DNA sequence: TGCGCCAGCAGCCAAGATCCCAGGAACTATGGCTACACCTTC.